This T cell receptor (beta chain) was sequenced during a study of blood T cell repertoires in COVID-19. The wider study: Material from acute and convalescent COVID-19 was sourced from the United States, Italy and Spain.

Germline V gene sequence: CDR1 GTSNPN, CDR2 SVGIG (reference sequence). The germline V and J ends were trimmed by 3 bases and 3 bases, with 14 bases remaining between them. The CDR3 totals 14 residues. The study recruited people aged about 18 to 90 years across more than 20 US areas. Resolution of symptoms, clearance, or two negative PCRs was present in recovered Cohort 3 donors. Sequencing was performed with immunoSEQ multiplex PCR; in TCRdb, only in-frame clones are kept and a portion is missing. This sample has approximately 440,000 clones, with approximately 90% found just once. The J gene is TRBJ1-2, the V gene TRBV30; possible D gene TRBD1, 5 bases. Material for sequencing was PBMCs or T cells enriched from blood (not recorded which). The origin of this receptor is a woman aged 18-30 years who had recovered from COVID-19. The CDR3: CAWRGTGGDYGYTF. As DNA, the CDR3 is TGTGCCTGGAGGGGGACCGGGGGGGACTATGGCTACACCTTC. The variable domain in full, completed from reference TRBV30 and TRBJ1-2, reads SQTIHQWPATLVQPVGSPLSLECTVEGTSNPNLYWYRQAAGRGLQLLFYSVGIGQISSEVPQNLSASRPQDRQFILSSKKLLLSDSGFYLCAWRGTGGDYGYTFGSGTRLTVV.